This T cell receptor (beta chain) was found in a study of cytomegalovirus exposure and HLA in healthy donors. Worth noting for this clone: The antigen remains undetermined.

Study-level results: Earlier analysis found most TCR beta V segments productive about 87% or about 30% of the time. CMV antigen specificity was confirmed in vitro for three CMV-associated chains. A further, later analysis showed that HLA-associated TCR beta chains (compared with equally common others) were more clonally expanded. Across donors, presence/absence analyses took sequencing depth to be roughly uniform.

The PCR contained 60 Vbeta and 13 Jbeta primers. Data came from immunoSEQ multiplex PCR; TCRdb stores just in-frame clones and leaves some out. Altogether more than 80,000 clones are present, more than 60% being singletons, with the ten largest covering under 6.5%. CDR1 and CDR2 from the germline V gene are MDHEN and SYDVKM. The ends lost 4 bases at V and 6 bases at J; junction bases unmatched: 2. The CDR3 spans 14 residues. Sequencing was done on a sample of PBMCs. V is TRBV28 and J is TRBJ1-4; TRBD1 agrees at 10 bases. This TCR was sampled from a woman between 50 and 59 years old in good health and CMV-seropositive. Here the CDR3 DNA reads TGTGCCAGCAGTTCGGGACAGGGGTATGAAAAACTGTTTTTT. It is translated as CASSSGQGYEKLFF.